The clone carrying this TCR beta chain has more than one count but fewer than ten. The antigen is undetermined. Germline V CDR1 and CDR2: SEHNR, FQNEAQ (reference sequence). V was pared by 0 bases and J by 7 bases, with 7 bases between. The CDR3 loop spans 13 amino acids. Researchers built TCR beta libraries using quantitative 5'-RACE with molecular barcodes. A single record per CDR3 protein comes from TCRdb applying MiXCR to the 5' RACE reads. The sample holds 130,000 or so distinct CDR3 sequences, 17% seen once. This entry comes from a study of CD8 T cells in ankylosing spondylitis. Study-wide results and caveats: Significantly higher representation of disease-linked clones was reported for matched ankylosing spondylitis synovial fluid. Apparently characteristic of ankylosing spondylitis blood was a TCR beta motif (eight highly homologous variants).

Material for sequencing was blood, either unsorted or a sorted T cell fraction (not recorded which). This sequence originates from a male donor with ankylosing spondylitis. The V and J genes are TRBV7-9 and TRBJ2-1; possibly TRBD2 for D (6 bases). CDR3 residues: CASSLALANEQFF. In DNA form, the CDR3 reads TGTGCCAGCAGCTTAGCACTAGCTAATGAGCAGTTCTTC.